Listed here are 16 T cell receptor beta chains from one sample, sequenced in a study of Graves' ophthalmopathy and Graves' hyperthyroidism. Using RNA transcripts, the TCR beta CDR3 regions were amplified. HTBI-primed RT-PCR formed the first round, and a multiplex PCR formed the second. TCRdb used MiXCR to reprocess the multiplex PCR reads, holding one entry per CDR3 protein. Here the sample spans more than 1,000,000 distinct CDR3 sequences, about two fifths being singletons. Sequencing was carried out using peripheral blood or thyroid tissue (not recorded which). Receptor source: an adult man with Graves' hyperthyroidism.

This clonotype has more than one count but fewer than ten. This CDR3 is CASSSSFPTGEYEQYF. CDR3 bases: TGTGCCAGCAGTTCCTCCTTTCCAACCGGGGAATACGAGCAGTACTTC. The chain employs TRBV12-3 or TRBV12-4 and TRBJ2-7; D may be TRBD2 (5 bases). V dropped 4 bases and J dropped 4 bases, with 20 bases sitting between them. CDR3 length: 16 amino acids.

The rearrangement joins TRBV7-9 to TRBJ2-2, with 10 bases lining up with TRBD1. V shed 6 bases and J 11 bases; nucleotides not matched to a gene: 9. The CDR3 is made up of 14 amino acids. Germline assignment: CDR1 SEHNR and CDR2 FQNEAQ (reference sequence). The CDR3 here is CASREGQGRGELFF. In nucleotides, the CDR3 is TGTGCCAGCAGGGAGGGACAGGGGAGAGGAGAGCTGTTTTTT.

The sample holds a few counts of this clonotype. The chain links TRBV9 to TRBJ1-1; D is ambiguous. CDR1 is SGDLS and CDR2 is YYNGEE in the germline V gene. Trimming removed 3 bases at V and 4 bases at J, with 22 bases between. CDR3 length: 17 residues. The CDR3 region has the DNA TGTGCCAGCAGCGAGAACAGCCAAACGGTCGGGTTCACTGAAGCTTTCTTT. It is translated as CASSENSQTVGFTEAFF.

This clonotype showed up many times. This chain connects TRBV7-2 to TRBJ2-7; the match to TRBD2 covers 8 bases. CDR1 is SGHTA, CDR2 FQGNSA, per germline. V was pared by 2 bases and J by 0 bases, with 12 bases of the junction left unmatched. The CDR3 sequence is 18 residues long. Written as DNA, the CDR3 is TGTGCCAGCAGCTTAAACTTGTGGCTAGCGGGCGACTCCTACGAGCAGTACTTC. The encoded protein is CASSLNLWLAGDSYEQYF.

This clonotype was found a few times. The rearrangement links TRBV4-2 to TRBJ2-2; perhaps TRBD1 as D (6 bases). CDR1 is LGHNA and CDR2 is YNFKEQ in the germline V gene. The V and J ends lost 2 bases and 5 bases respectively, with 12 bases between them. The CDR3 totals 15 residues. The CDR3 DNA sequence: TGTGCCAGCAGCCAATTCACTGGACAGACCGGGGAGCTGTTTTTT. Its protein is CASSQFTGQTGELFF.

The J gene is TRBJ2-5, the V gene TRBV7-2, with TRBD2 matching over 9 bases. CDR1 and CDR2 (germline): SGHTA, FQGNSA. This CDR3 has 16 amino acids. V trimming: 0 bases; J trimming: 5 bases; junction bases outside the gene matches: 7. In DNA form, the CDR3 reads TGTGCCAGCAGCTTAGCTGCGGGAGGGGGCGGTGAGACCCAGTACTTC. Residues: CASSLAAGGGGETQYF. The entire variable domain, with the rest obtained from reference TRBV7-2 and TRBJ2-5, is as follows: GAGVSQSPSNKVTEKGKDVELRCDPISGHTALYWYRQSLGQGLEFLIYFQGNSAPDKSGLPSDRFSAERTGGSVSTLTIQRTQQEDSAVYLCASSLAAGGGGETQYFGPGTRLLVL.

There are a few counts of this clonotype. The rearrangement links TRBV12-3 or TRBV12-4 to TRBJ2-2; TRBD2 agrees at 13 bases. The CDR3 loop spans 15 amino acids. V trimming: 7 bases; J trimming: 8 bases; junction bases outside the gene matches: 7. CDR3 region: CASIRLAGGRGELFF. The CDR3 nucleotides read TGTGCCAGCATCCGACTAGCGGGGGGTCGTGGGGAGCTGTTTTTT.

This chain connects TRBV5-1 to TRBJ2-2; D gene ambiguous. Between the trimmed V and J ends, which lost 0 bases and 6 bases, there was a span of 9 bases. CDR1 and CDR2 (germline): SGHRS, YFSETQ. The length of the CDR3 is 14 residues. CDR3 loop: CASSLVSEAGELFF. As DNA, the CDR3 is TGCGCCAGCAGCTTGGTTTCCGAGGCCGGGGAGCTGTTTTTT. Using reference TRBV5-1 and TRBJ2-2 for the parts outside the CDR3, the full variable domain is KAGVTQTPRYLIKTRGQQVTLSCSPISGHRSVSWYQQTPGQGLQFLFEYFSETQRNKGNFPGRFSGRQFSNSRSEMNVSTLELGDSALYLCASSLVSEAGELFFGEGSRLTVL.

The gene calls are TRBV27 and TRBJ1-2; 7 bases agree with TRBD1. V shed 0 bases, J shed 4 bases, and the junction held 2 bases outside the gene matches. CDR1 is MNHEY, CDR2 SMNVEV, per germline (reference sequence). The CDR3 runs 14 residues. The CDR3 spells CASSLSPGGYGYTF. The CDR3 nucleotides are TGTGCCAGCAGTTTATCTCCAGGGGGCTATGGCTACACCTTC.

V and J are TRBV12-3 or TRBV12-4 and TRBJ2-5, with TRBD1 matching over 9 bases. Trimming at V came to 6 bases and at J to 5 bases, leaving 13 bases not matched to a gene. The CDR3 is 16 residues long. As DNA, the CDR3 is TGTGCCAGCAGCTTTTTCGCCGGCGGGACAGGGGAGACCCAGTACTTC. Its protein is CASSFFAGGTGETQYF.

This clonotype was observed many times. The chain recombines TRBV7-8 with TRBJ2-7; D unresolved. From germline, CDR1 is SGHVS and CDR2 FQNEAQ. The V and J ends lost 1 base and 2 bases respectively, with 12 bases between them. The CDR3 covers 15 residues. CDR3 sequence reads: CASSLDGLNPYEQYF. The CDR3 nucleotides are TGTGCCAGCAGCTTAGACGGGTTGAATCCCTACGAGCAGTACTTC.

The V gene is TRBV27, the J gene TRBJ2-7; TRBD2 is a possible D gene (6 bases). CDR1 MNHEY and CDR2 SMNVEV come from the germline V gene (reference sequence). CDR3 length: 14 residues. Trimming left V 5 bases short and J 0 bases short, with 11 bases between. CDR3 region: CASSGGGYSYEQYF. DNA of the CDR3: TGTGCCAGCAGTGGGGGAGGCTACTCCTACGAGCAGTACTTC.

The chain employs TRBV29-1 and TRBJ1-5, with TRBD1 identical over 8 bases. The junction had 8 bases not matched to a gene; V was cut back by 0 bases and J by 13 bases. Germline CDR1 and CDR2: SQVTM and ANQGSEA. The CDR3 loop spans 13 amino acids. DNA of the CDR3: TGCAGCGTTGAAGATCGGACAGGGTCTCCTCAGCATTTT. This sequence encodes CSVEDRTGSPQHF.

In the case of this clonotype: Given a much more abundant clone one base away, this may be a read error. The rearrangement links TRBV20-1 to TRBJ1-5; D is unresolved. CDR3 length equals 15 residues. The germline CDR1 and CDR2 sequences are DFQATT and SNEGSKA (reference sequence). CDR3 nucleotide sequence: TGCAGTGCTGGAGATCGGTACAATAGCAATCAGCCCCAGCATTTT. It codes for CSAGDRYNSNQPQHF.

The rearrangement uses TRBV2 and TRBJ1-2; unclear D gene. Germline loops: CDR1 SNHLY, CDR2 FYNNEI. The CDR3 length is 13 residues. The germline V and J ends were trimmed by 3 bases and 4 bases, with 9 bases remaining between them. CDR3 residues: CASSDTVLYGYTF. The CDR3 coding sequence is TGTGCCAGCAGTGATACAGTACTCTATGGCTACACCTTC.

This clonotype has a count of ten or more. This chain joins TRBV4-1 and TRBJ1-5, with a tentative D call TRBD1 (5 bases). CDR1 and CDR2 from the germline V gene are MGHRA and YSYEKL. The CDR3 spans 13 residues. V was shortened by 1 base and J by 6 bases, with 7 bases between the two germline ends. The CDR3 DNA follows: TGCGCCAGCAGCCAAGGACAGAGTCAGCCCCAGCATTTT. Encoded protein: CASSQGQSQPQHF.